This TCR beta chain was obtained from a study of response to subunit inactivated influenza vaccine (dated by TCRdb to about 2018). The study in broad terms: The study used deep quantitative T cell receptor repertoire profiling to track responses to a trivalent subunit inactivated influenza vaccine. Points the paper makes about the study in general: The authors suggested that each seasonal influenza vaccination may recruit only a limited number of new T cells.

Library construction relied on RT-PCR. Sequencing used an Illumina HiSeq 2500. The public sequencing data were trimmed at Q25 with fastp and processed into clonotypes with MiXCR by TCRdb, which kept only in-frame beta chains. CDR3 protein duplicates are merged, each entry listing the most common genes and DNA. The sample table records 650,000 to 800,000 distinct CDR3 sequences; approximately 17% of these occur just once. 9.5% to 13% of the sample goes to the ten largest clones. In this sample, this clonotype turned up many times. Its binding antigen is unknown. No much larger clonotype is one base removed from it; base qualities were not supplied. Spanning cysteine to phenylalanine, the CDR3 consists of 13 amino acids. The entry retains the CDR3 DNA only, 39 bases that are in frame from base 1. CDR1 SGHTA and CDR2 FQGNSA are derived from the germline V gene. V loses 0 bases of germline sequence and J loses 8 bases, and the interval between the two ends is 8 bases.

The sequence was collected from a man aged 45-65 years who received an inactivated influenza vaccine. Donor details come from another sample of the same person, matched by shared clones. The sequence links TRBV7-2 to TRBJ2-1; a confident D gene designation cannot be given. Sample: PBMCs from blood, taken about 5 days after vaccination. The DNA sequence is TGTGCCAGCAGCTTAGCGAAGGGCGATGAGCAGTTCTTC. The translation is CASSLAKGDEQFF.